Listed here are 26 T cell receptor beta chains from one sample, sequenced in a study of patients and donors after allogeneic stem cell transplantation. TCRdb reprocessed the RT-PCR reads via MiXCR and lists one record per CDR3 protein. The top ten hold 9.5% to 13% of the sample, which has roughly 230,000 distinct CDR3 sequences, over 12% seen once. Sequencing input: blood, either unsorted or a sorted T cell fraction (not recorded which). The receptor source for this set is a human donor who was either an allogeneic HSCT recipient or a stem cell or donor lymphocyte infusion donor (not recorded which). It is not recorded whose cells these are; they may come from a transplant donor.

This chain links TRBV6-1 with TRBJ1-2, with unresolved D. The ends were cut back, 3 bases at V and 0 bases at J, with 14 bases in the middle. The CDR3 consists of 16 residues. Looked up from germline, CDR1 is MNHNS and CDR2 is SASEGT. The CDR3 DNA reads as TGTGCCAGCAGTGAGGGCAGCAGAATAGCTAACTATGGCTACACCTTC. It codes for CASSEGSRIANYGYTF.

This clonotype showed up just a few times. The chain recombines TRBV24-1 with TRBJ2-2, with 11 bases aligning to TRBD1. This CDR3 region has 17 residues. Looked up from germline, CDR1 is KGHDR and CDR2 is SFDVKD. The junction had 7 bases not matched to a gene; V was cut back by 5 bases and J by 3 bases. DNA for the CDR3: TGTGCCACCAGTGCTGCAAAGGGACAGGGGGACACCGGGGAGCTGTTTTTT. Encoded protein: CATSAAKGQGDTGELFF.

The chain joins TRBV20-1 to TRBJ2-7; 11 nucleotides agree with TRBD1. Germline CDR1 reads DFQATT; CDR2 reads SNEGSKA (reference sequence). The V and J ends lost 3 bases and 2 bases, in that order; junction bases with no gene match: 6. The CDR3 contains 15 residues. CDR3 bases: TGCAGTGCTAGTAGTGGGACAGGGGGAGCCTACGAGCAGTACTTC. Translated: CSASSGTGGAYEQYF.

The rearrangement links TRBV6-2 or TRBV6-3 to TRBJ2-7, with D unresolved. Germline CDR1 MNHEY, CDR2 SVGEGT. V was pared by 6 bases and J by 5 bases, with 5 bases between. The CDR3 covers 10 residues. CDR3 sequence reads: CASSHHEQYF. Written as DNA, the CDR3 is TGTGCCAGCAGCCACCACGAGCAGTACTTC.

Only a few counts were recorded for this clonotype. This chain joins TRBV5-1 and TRBJ2-7, with 9 nucleotides matching TRBD2. Germline V gene data show CDR1 as SGHRS and CDR2 as YFSETQ. The CDR3 is made up of 14 amino acids. The ends lost 3 bases at V and 6 bases at J; junction bases unmatched: 7. The CDR3 is CASSSGGGAGEQYF. The CDR3 DNA reads as TGCGCCAGCAGCTCTGGCGGGGGGGCAGGCGAGCAGTACTTC.

This chain links TRBV6-2 or TRBV6-3 with TRBJ1-6; 8 bases match TRBD1. V lost 5 bases and J lost 10; bases outside the gene matches: 4. Germline V gene sequence: CDR1 MNHEY, CDR2 SVGEGT. The CDR3 is 13 residues long. The CDR3 here is CASSDRGNSPLHF. As DNA, the CDR3 is TGTGCCAGCAGTGACAGGGGAAACTCACCCCTCCACTTT.

The genes are TRBV20-1 and TRBJ2-3; 8 bases are a match to TRBD2. J was trimmed by 2 bases and V by 1 base; bases with no gene match: 8. This CDR3 has 16 residues. The germline gives CDR1 DFQATT, CDR2 SNEGSKA (reference sequence). CDR3 DNA sequence: TGCAGTGCTAGAGTGCGTAATAGCGGGGCCACAGATACGCAGTATTTT. As protein: CSARVRNSGATDTQYF.

The chain is built from TRBV19 and TRBJ2-7; 9 positions match TRBD2. V dropped 3 bases and J dropped 3; count of bases not matched to a gene: 6. CDR3 size: 15 residues. Germline-derived CDR1 and CDR2 are LNHDA and SQIVND (reference sequence). CDR3 residues: CASSILLAGYYEQYF. The CDR3 region has the DNA TGTGCCAGTAGTATCTTACTAGCGGGCTACTACGAGCAGTACTTC. Together with reference TRBV19 and TRBJ2-7, the CDR3 gives the full variable domain: DGGITQSPKYLFRKEGQNVTLSCEQNLNHDAMYWYRQDPGQGLRLIYYSQIVNDFQKGDIAEGYSVSREKKESFPLTVTSAQKNPTAFYLCASSILLAGYYEQYFGPGTRLTVT.

Ten or more counts support this clonotype. This rearrangement joins TRBV7-8 to TRBJ2-2; the D gene is possibly TRBD2 (6 bases). CDR3 length: 15 amino acids. The V gene lost 5 bases and the J gene lost 5 bases, with 15 bases spanning the gap. Germline V gene sequence: CDR1 SGHVS, CDR2 FQNEAQ. This chain's CDR3 is CASSVRDWGTGELFF. The CDR3 DNA follows: TGTGCCAGCAGCGTCCGGGACTGGGGGACCGGGGAGCTGTTTTTT.

A remark on this clonotype: The junction departs from germline at one end; a sequencing error may be responsible. CDR3 in amino acids: CASSHNSGGNTGELFF. The CDR3 DNA reads TGTGCTAGCAGCCACAATAGCGGGGGGAACACCGGGGAGCTGTTTTTT. J is TRBJ2-2 and V is TRBV7-7, with 9 nucleotides matching TRBD2. Looked up from germline, CDR1 is SSHAT and CDR2 is FNYEAQ (reference sequence). The CDR3 totals 16 residues.

The chain has TRBV11-2 and TRBJ1-3; D is possibly TRBD1 (5 bases). The CDR3 is 16 residues long. CDR1 and CDR2 (germline): SGHAT, FQNNGV. V was cut by 5 bases and J by 9 bases, with 23 bases left in between. CDR3 coding DNA: TGTGCCAGCAGCCCTCACCGGGTTCAACGGAGGGGCACCATATATTTT. Protein sequence: CASSPHRVQRRGTIYF. Combining the CDR3 with reference TRBV11-2 and TRBJ1-3 gives the whole variable domain EAGVAQSPRYKIIEKRQSVAFWCNPISGHATLYWYQQILGQGPKLLIQFQNNGVVDDSQLPKDRFSAERLKGVDSTLKIQPAKLEDSAVYLCASSPHRVQRRGTIYFGEGSWLTVV.

This clonotype was observed at least ten times. The chain joins TRBV28 to TRBJ2-1; no clear D. The CDR3 has 10 amino acids. Between the trimmed V and J ends, which lost 6 bases and 12 bases, there was a span of 9 bases. From germline, CDR1 is MDHEN and CDR2 SYDVKM. The CDR3 sequence: CASSGMGQFF. The DNA for the CDR3 is TGTGCCAGCAGCGGAATGGGGCAGTTCTTC.

This clonotype occurred a few times. The chain joins TRBV21-1 to TRBJ2-3; the listed D gene, TRBD2, was not tested against the DNA. TRBV21-1 is a pseudogene. CDR3 size: 19 residues. The chain's CDR3 is CASSKAVAGARIRTDTQYF. In DNA form, the CDR3 reads TGTGCCAGCAGCAAAGCTGTAGCGGGGGCCCGAATTCGCACAGATACGCAGTATTTT.

The genes are TRBV11-1 and TRBJ2-3; D remains ambiguous. This CDR3 spans 13 amino acids. Trimming took 5 bases from V and 4 from J, leaving 10 bases between them. The germline V gene encodes CDR1 SGHAT and CDR2 FQDESV (reference sequence). Written as DNA, the CDR3 is TGTGCCAGCAGCCCAAGCCCGGCAGATACGCAGTATTTT. Amino acid sequence: CASSPSPADTQYF.

This clonotype has only a few counts. The chain links TRBV24-1 to TRBJ2-3, with 8 bases fitting TRBD1. Trimming took 5 bases from V and 4 from J; bases not matched to a gene: 13. The CDR3 covers 17 residues. CDR1 and CDR2 from the germline V gene are KGHDR and SFDVKD. CDR3 sequence (DNA): TGTGCCACCAGTGGTTCCCCCCCGGGACAGGCTTCAGATACGCAGTATTTT. Translation: CATSGSPPGQASDTQYF.

This clonotype occurred a few times. The chain couples TRBV9 to TRBJ2-2, with a tentative D call TRBD1 (6 bases). The CDR3 length is 15 residues. The germline gives CDR1 SGDLS, CDR2 YYNGEE. Deletions cut 2 bases from V and 5 bases from J, with 13 bases between. CDR3 loop: CASSVRAGVTGELFF. CDR3 nucleotides: TGTGCCAGCAGCGTTCGAGCAGGGGTGACCGGGGAGCTGTTTTTT.

The table lists this clonotype with a few counts. The V and J genes are TRBV20-1 and TRBJ2-2; no reliable D call. Per germline, CDR1 DFQATT and CDR2 SNEGSKA (reference sequence). The CDR3 has 16 amino acids. V was trimmed by 0 bases and J by 0 bases, leaving 11 bases between them. The CDR3 coding sequence is TGCAGTGCTAGAGATGGAGCTAGAGCGAACACCGGGGAGCTGTTTTTT. It codes for CSARDGARANTGELFF.

The chain combines TRBV11-2 with TRBJ1-1, with 7 bases aligning to TRBD1. The trim removed 4 bases at V and 4 bases at J, leaving 6 bases unmatched. The CDR3 runs 14 residues. Germline V gives CDR1 SGHAT, CDR2 FQNNGV. DNA for the CDR3: TGTGCCAGCAGCTCCGGACAGGAGGGCACTGAAGCTTTCTTT. The encoded protein is CASSSGQEGTEAFF.

The table lists this clonotype with a few counts. V usage is TRBV12-3 or TRBV12-4 and J usage is TRBJ1-2; possibly TRBD1 for D (6 bases). This CDR3 spans 14 amino acids. Trimming took off 1 base at V and 7 bases at J, with 13 bases between the two ends. CDR3: CASSLGQAIGGYTF. Written as DNA, the CDR3 is TGTGCCAGCAGTTTAGGACAGGCAATTGGTGGCTACACCTTC.

This clonotype was counted a few times. V gene TRBV5-1 combines with J gene TRBJ2-7, with 10 positions matching TRBD1. Trimming took 0 bases from V and 3 from J; bases not matched to a gene: 0. The CDR3 consists of 14 residues. The germline V gene encodes CDR1 SGHRS and CDR2 YFSETQ. This CDR3 reads CASSLGDRGYEQYF. CDR3 DNA: TGCGCCAGCAGCTTGGGGGACAGGGGCTACGAGCAGTACTTC.

The chain employs TRBV10-3 and TRBJ2-3, with 9 bases that match TRBD1. With V trimmed by 7 bases and J by 4 bases, 6 bases remained unmatched. The CDR3 is made up of 14 amino acids. CDR1 is ENHRY and CDR2 is SYGVKD in the germline V gene. CDR3 sequence (DNA): TGTGCCATCAAAGAGGGACAGGGACCAGATACGCAGTATTTT. Its translation is CAIKEGQGPDTQYF.

This clonotype was seen a handful of times. This rearrangement joins TRBV23-1 to TRBJ2-7; D gene unclear. TRBV23-1 carries the ORF label, with uncertain function. The V and J ends lost 7 bases and 2 bases respectively, with 27 bases between them. The CDR3 covers 18 residues. The CDR3 bases are TGCGCCAGCACAGACAACTCGCCCCCCGGACGGAACACCTACGAGCAGTACTTC. Translating it yields CASTDNSPPGRNTYEQYF.

This clonotype occurred many times. This chain connects TRBV5-1 to TRBJ2-4; unclear D gene. With 4 bases removed from V and 2 bases from J, the gap between germline ends came to 16 bases. This CDR3 contains 16 residues. Germline CDR1 SGHRS, CDR2 YFSETQ. The DNA for the CDR3 is TGCGCCAGCAGCCCGAATCCAACACGGACCAAAAACATTCAGTACTTC. Residues: CASSPNPTRTKNIQYF.

This rearrangement joins TRBV27 to TRBJ1-2; 7 nucleotides align to TRBD1. Trimming cost V 10 bases and J 4 bases; bases outside gene matches: 15. Germline V lookup: CDR1 MNHEY, CDR2 SMNVEV (reference sequence). The CDR3 is made up of 15 amino acids. In DNA form, the CDR3 reads TGTGCCACCCGCCTCCGGGAGACAGGGAGCTATGGCTACACCTTC. Amino acids: CATRLRETGSYGYTF.

This clonotype was counted between two and nine times. The chain combines TRBV12-3 or TRBV12-4 with TRBJ1-4; TRBD1 is a possible D gene (6 bases). CDR3 length equals 15 residues. The V gene lost 5 bases and the J gene lost 7 bases, with 17 bases spanning the gap. The CDR3 DNA reads as TGTGCCAGCAGTGCCCCAAGGGGGGTTGTTGAAAAACTGTTTTTT. Amino acids: CASSAPRGVVEKLFF.

This clonotype was counted a few times. The V and J genes are TRBV5-1 and TRBJ2-6; 7 bases align to TRBD2. CDR1 and CDR2 (germline): SGHRS, YFSETQ. The CDR3 loop spans 15 amino acids. The junction had 1 base not matched to a gene; V was cut back by 1 base and J by 3 bases. The CDR3 coding sequence is TGCGCCAGCAGCTTGAGCGGGAATGGGGCCAACGTCCTGACTTTC. Translating gives CASSLSGNGANVLTF.